This T cell receptor beta chain was obtained from a study of blood T cell repertoires in COVID-19. At the level of the study: Some COVID-19 samples were acute and others convalescent; all came from the United States, Italy and Spain.

Here immunoSEQ multiplex PCR was the method, and the copy in TCRdb shows in-frame clones only, minus some. The repertoire consists of 71,000 or so clones, with about 87% occurring once and the leading ten covering approximately 8%. The origin of this receptor is a man in his fifties or sixties with active COVID-19. Sequencing used peripheral blood.

DNA of the CDR3: TGTGCCAGCAGCGAGGCAAGTGAGCAGTTCTTC. This translates into CASSEASEQFF. The chain employs TRBV5-6 and TRBJ2-1; D is ambiguous. Deletions cut 4 bases from V and 9 bases from J, with 8 bases between. CDR3 length equals 11 residues. Germline V gene lookup returns CDR1 SGHDT and CDR2 YYEEEE.